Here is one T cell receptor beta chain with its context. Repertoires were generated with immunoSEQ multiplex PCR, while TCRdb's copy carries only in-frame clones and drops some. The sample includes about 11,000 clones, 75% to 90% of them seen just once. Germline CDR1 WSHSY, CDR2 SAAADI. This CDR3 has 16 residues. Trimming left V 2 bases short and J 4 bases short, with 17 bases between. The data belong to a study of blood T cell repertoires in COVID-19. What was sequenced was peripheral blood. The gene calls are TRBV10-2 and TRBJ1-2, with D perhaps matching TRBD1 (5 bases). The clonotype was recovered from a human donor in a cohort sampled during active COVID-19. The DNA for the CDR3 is TGCGCCAGCAGTGAGGGGGCGAACACCTTCCCCTATGGCTACACCTTC. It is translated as CASSEGANTFPYGYTF.